This T cell receptor beta chain was captured by sequencing in a study of T cell responses to AZD1222 COVID-19 vaccine. Study-level findings and limits: Across spike, vaccine-associated CD4 TCRs were found, dominant at 160-218 and 743-854.

Trimming removed 1 base from V and 10 bases from J; junction bases left unmatched: 7. The germline V gene encodes CDR1 SGHAT and CDR2 FQNNGV. The CDR3 has 15 residues. Repertoires were generated with immunoSEQ multiplex PCR, while TCRdb's copy carries only in-frame clones and drops some. The table has some 120,000 clones, about nine tenths seen once. Points on this clone: Its matching antigen is unknown.

The TCR comes from an adult who received the MenACWY meningococcal vaccine as a control. The source material was peripheral blood, sampled 28 days after the second dose of the MenACWY control vaccine. The chain is built from TRBV11-2 and TRBJ1-6, with 7 nucleotides matching TRBD1. The CDR3 bases are TGTGCCAGCAGCTTAGGGTCGACAGGGTTGTCACCCCTCCACTTT. Translation gives CASSLGSTGLSPLHF. Full variable domain (rest looked up from reference TRBV11-2 and TRBJ1-6): EAGVAQSPRYKIIEKRQSVAFWCNPISGHATLYWYQQILGQGPKLLIQFQNNGVVDDSQLPKDRFSAERLKGVDSTLKIQPAKLEDSAVYLCASSLGSTGLSPLHFGNGTRLTVT.